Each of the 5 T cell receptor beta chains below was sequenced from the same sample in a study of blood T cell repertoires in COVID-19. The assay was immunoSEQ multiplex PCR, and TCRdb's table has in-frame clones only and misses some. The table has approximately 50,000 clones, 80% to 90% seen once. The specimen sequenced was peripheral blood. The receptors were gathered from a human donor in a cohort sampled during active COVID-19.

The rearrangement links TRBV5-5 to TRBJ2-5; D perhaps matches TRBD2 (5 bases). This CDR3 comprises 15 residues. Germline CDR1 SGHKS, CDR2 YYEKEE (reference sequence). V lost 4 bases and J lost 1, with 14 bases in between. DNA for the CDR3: TGTGCCAGCAGCCTGGACTTCTCCCCCCAAGAGACCCAGTACTTC. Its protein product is CASSLDFSPQETQYF.

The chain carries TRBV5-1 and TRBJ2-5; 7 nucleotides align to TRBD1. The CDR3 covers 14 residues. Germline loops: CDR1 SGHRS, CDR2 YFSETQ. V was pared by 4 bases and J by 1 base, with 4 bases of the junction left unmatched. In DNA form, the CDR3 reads TGCGCCAGCAGCCTAGGGACAGCCCAAGAGACCCAGTACTTC. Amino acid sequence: CASSLGTAQETQYF.

CDR3: CASSLGQGRADTQYF. Written as DNA, the CDR3 is TGTGCCAGCAGCTTGGGGCAGGGCCGGGCAGATACGCAGTATTTT. J is TRBJ2-3 and V is TRBV5-4, with TRBD1 as a possible D gene (5 bases). Germline CDR1 and CDR2: SGHNT and YYREEE (reference sequence). The CDR3 extends over 15 amino acids. The V end was cut by 0 bases, the J end by 4 bases, with 12 bases between.

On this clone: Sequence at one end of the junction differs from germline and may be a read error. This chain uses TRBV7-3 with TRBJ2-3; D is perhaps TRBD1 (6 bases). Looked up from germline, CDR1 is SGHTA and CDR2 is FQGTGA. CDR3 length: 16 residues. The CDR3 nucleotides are TGTGCCAGCACCTTAGGTACAGGGTCGAGCACAGATACGCAGTATTTT. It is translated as CASTLGTGSSTDTQYF.

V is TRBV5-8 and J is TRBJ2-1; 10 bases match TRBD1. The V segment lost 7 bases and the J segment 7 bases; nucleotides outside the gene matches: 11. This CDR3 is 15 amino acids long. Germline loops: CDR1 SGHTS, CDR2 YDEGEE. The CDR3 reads CASQKYVGQGNEQFF. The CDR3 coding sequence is TGTGCCAGCCAAAAGTACGTGGGACAGGGGAATGAGCAGTTCTTC.